This T cell receptor beta chain is drawn from a study of CD8 T cells in ankylosing spondylitis. The study, taken as a whole, reports: Relatively scarce in peripheral blood, disease-linked clones were CD8+.

This clonotype occurred many times. The antigen is undetermined. Quantitative 5'-RACE was performed with molecular barcodes, and it yielded the TCR beta libraries. TCRdb called the 5' RACE reads again in MiXCR, with one record for every CDR3 protein. The sample consists of 200,000 to 250,000 distinct CDR3 sequences, over 9.5% of them appearing once. CDR1 MGHRA and CDR2 YSYEKL come from the germline V gene. CDR3 length: 16 residues. The ends were cut back, 0 bases at V and 1 base at J, with 12 bases in the middle. The sequenced sample was blood, either unsorted or a sorted T cell fraction (not recorded which). The chain employs TRBV4-1 and TRBJ1-1; possibly TRBD1 for D (5 bases). This clonotype originated in a male donor with ankylosing spondylitis or in good health (not recorded which). This chain's CDR3 is CASSQDGYGGNTEAFF. As DNA, the CDR3 is TGCGCCAGCAGCCAAGATGGGTACGGGGGGAACACTGAAGCTTTCTTT.